This TCR beta chain was observed in a study of graft-versus-host responses after intestinal transplantation. Looking at the study overall: Isolated intestinal, liver-intestinal, or multivisceral transplants were what recipients had. Induction using anti-thymocyte globulin, followed by tacrolimus and steroids for 3 to 4 years, was given to all recipients.

As regards this clone: What it recognizes is unknown.

Method: immunoSEQ multiplex PCR; TCRdb's copy keeps in-frame clones and lacks some. The sample carries approximately 120,000 clones, approximately 94% recorded once. General observations from the study: Detection of GvH clones occurred in recipient marrow, and some had their first appearance in ileum or blood. Where graft-donor T cell macrochimerism was present, patients had high graft-versus-host to host-versus-graft clonal ratios in allografts.

This CDR3 is built from 15 residues. From germline, CDR1 is SGHTA and CDR2 FQGNSA. Trimming pared 3 bases from V and 2 bases from J, leaving 13 bases between. This TCR was recovered from a human donor who received an intestinal transplant. This chain links TRBV7-2 with TRBJ2-5; possible D gene TRBD1, 6 bases. The sample in question was unstimulated CD4+ T cells sorted from spleen or lymph node cells, obtained before intestinal transplant. Written as DNA, the CDR3 is TGTGCCAGCAGCTTCGGTGGACAGCATCAAGAGACCCAGTACTTC. The encoded protein is CASSFGGQHQETQYF.